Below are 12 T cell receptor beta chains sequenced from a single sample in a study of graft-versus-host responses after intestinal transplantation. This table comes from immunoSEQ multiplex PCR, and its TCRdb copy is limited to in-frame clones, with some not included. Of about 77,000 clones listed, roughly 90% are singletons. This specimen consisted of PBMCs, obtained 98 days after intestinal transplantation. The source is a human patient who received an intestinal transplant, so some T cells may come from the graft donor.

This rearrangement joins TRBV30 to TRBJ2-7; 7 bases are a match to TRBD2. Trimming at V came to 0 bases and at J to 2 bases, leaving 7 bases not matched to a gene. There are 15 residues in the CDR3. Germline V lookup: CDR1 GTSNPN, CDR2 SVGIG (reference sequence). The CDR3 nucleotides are TGTGCCTGGAGTGTACTCGGGGAGGGGACCTACGAGCAGTACTTC. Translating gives CAWSVLGEGTYEQYF.

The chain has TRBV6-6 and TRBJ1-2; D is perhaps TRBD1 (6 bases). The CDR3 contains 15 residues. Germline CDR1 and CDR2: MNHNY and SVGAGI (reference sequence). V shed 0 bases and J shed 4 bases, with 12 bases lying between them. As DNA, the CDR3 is TGTGCCAGCAGTTACTCTGCCCAGGGGACCTATGGCTACACCTTC. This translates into CASSYSAQGTYGYTF.

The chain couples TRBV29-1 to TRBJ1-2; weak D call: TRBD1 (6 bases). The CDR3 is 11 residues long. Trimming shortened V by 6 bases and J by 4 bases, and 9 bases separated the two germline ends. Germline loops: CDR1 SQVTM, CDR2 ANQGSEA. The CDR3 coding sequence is TGCAGCGTATGGACAGTCTATGGCTACACCTTC. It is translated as CSVWTVYGYTF.

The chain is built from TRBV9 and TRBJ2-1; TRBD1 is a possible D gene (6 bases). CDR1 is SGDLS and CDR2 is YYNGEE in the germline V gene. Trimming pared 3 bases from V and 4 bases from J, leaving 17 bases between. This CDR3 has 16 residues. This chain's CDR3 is CASSETPGTMYNEQFF. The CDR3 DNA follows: TGTGCCAGCAGCGAAACTCCCGGGACAATGTACAATGAGCAGTTCTTC.

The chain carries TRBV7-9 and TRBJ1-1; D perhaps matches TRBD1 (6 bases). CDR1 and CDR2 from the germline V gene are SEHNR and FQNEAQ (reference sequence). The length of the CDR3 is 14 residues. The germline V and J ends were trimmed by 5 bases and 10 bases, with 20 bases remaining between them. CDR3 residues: CASSPTGTTSRAFF. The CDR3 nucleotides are TGTGCCAGCAGCCCAACCGGGACAACCTCAAGAGCTTTCTTT.

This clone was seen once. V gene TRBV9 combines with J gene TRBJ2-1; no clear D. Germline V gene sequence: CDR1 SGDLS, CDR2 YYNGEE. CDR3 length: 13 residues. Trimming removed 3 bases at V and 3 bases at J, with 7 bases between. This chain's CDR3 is CASSAQSYNEQFF. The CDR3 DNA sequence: TGTGCCAGCAGCGCCCAGAGCTACAATGAGCAGTTCTTC.

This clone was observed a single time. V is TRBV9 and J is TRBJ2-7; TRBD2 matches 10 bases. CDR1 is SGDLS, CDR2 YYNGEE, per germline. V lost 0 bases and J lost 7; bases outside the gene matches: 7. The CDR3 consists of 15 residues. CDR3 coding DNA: TGTGCCAGCAGCGTAGGGGCTAGCGGGGGAAGGGAGCAGTACTTC. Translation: CASSVGASGGREQYF.

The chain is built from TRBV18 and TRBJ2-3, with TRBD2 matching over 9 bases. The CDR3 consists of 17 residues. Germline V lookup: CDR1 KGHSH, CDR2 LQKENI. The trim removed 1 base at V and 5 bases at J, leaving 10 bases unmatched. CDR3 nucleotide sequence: TGTGCCAGCTCACCACGGAGGAGCGGGGGGCAGGTAGATACGCAGTATTTT. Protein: CASSPRRSGGQVDTQYF.

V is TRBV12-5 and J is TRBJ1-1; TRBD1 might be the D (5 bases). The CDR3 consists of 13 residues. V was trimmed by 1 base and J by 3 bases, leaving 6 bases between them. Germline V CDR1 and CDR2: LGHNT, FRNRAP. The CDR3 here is CASGLGGDTEAFF. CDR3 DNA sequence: TGTGCTAGTGGTTTGGGAGGGGACACTGAAGCTTTCTTT.

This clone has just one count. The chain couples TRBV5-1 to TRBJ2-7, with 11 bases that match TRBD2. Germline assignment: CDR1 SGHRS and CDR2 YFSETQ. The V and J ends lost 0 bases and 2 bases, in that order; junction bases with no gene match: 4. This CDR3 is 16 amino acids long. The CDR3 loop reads CASSLEVAGGPYEQYF. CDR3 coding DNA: TGCGCCAGCAGCTTGGAAGTAGCGGGGGGGCCCTACGAGCAGTACTTC.

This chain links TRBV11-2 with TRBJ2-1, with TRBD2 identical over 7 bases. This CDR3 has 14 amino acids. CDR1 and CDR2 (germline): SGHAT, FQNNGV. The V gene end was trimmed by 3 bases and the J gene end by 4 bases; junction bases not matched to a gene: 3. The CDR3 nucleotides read TGTGCCAGCAGCTTGAGCGGGGCTTACAATGAGCAGTTCTTC. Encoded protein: CASSLSGAYNEQFF.

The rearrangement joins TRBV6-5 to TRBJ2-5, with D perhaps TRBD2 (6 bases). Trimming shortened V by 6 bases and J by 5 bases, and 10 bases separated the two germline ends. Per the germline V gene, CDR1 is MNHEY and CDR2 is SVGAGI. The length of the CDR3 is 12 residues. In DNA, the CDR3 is TGTGCCAGCAGGTCAGGGAGGGAGACCCAGTACTTC. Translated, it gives CASRSGRETQYF.